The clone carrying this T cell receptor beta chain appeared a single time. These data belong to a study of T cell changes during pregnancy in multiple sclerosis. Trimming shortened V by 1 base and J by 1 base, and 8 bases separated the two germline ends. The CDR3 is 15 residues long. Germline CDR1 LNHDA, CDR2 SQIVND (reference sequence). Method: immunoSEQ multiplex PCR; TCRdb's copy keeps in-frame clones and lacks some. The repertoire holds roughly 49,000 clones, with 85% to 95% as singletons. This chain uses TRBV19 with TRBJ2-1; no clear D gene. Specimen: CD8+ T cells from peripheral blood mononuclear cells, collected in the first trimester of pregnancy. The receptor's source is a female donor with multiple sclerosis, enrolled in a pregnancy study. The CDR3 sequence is CASSIGANSYNEQFF. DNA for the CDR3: TGTGCCAGTAGTATAGGCGCTAATTCCTACAATGAGCAGTTCTTC.